These 21 T cell receptor beta chains were sequenced from one sample in a study of control samples from healthy donors and cancer patients. The data were produced by immunoSEQ multiplex PCR, yet TCRdb's version contains in-frame clones alone and is incomplete. This table holds fewer than 150,000 clones, 75% to 95% found once. Sequencing input: blood. Receptor source: a young man in good health.

The chain recombines TRBV4-2 with TRBJ2-5; 12 nucleotides match TRBD2. Germline CDR1 LGHNA, CDR2 YNFKEQ. V lost 0 bases to trimming and J lost 5 bases; unmatched junction nucleotides: 7. The CDR3 loop spans 17 amino acids. The chain's CDR3 is CASSQELAGGGGETQYF. The CDR3 nucleotides are TGTGCCAGCAGCCAAGAACTAGCGGGGGGCGGAGGTGAGACCCAGTACTTC.

This chain connects TRBV4-1 to TRBJ1-1; 9 nucleotides align to TRBD1. This CDR3 spans 16 amino acids. Germline V gene sequence: CDR1 MGHRA, CDR2 YSYEKL. V shed 4 bases, J shed 5 bases, and the junction held 11 bases outside the gene matches. CDR3 DNA sequence: TGCGCCAGCAGCCCACCCGGGACAGGGAAGGAAACTGAAGCTTTCTTT. This codes for CASSPPGTGKETEAFF.

The chain links TRBV10-3 to TRBJ1-6; TRBD1 might be the D (6 bases). The CDR3 is 17 residues long. V gave up 4 bases and J gave up 6 bases, with 19 bases separating them. CDR1 is ENHRY, CDR2 SYGVKD, per germline. The CDR3 sequence: CAISGLGGRNGNSPLHF. For the CDR3, the DNA is TGTGCCATCAGTGGGCTGGGGGGCAGAAACGGTAATTCACCCCTCCACTTT.

This clone was observed a single time. The chain joins TRBV10-3 to TRBJ1-5, with a tentative D call TRBD1 (5 bases). Germline lookup yields CDR1 ENHRY and CDR2 SYGVKD. This CDR3 is 14 amino acids long. The V gene lost 10 bases and the J gene lost 2 bases, with 15 bases spanning the gap. CDR3 coding DNA: TGTGCCACCGGGGCGGATTTGGGCAATCAGCCCCAGCATTTT. This gives the protein CATGADLGNQPQHF.

This clone was observed once. J is TRBJ2-3 and V is TRBV10-1; 8 nucleotides match TRBD1. The CDR3 contains 15 residues. Germline CDR1 and CDR2: WNHNN and SYGVQD (reference sequence). Trimming cost V 1 base and J 2 bases; bases outside gene matches: 2. The CDR3, as DNA: TGCGCCAGCAGTGAGTACAGGGGGGCCACAGATACGCAGTATTTT. Translating it yields CASSEYRGATDTQYF.

This chain uses TRBV7-9 with TRBJ2-2, with D possibly TRBD1 on 5 matching bases. Germline CDR1 SEHNR, CDR2 FQNEAQ (reference sequence). The V and J ends lost 2 bases and 2 bases respectively, with 12 bases between them. The CDR3 loop spans 16 amino acids. The CDR3, as DNA: TGTGCCAGCAGCTTAATTAAGGGGATCAACACCGGGGAGCTGTTTTTT. Translating gives CASSLIKGINTGELFF.

As concerns this clone: One end of the junction fails to match germline, which may point to a read error. The chain joins TRBV9 to TRBJ2-3; 8 nucleotides line up with TRBD1. Germline loops: CDR1 SGDLS, CDR2 YYNGEE. The CDR3 length is 13 residues. CDR3 sequence reads: CASSVEGTGDVVF. In DNA, the CDR3 is TGTGCCAGCAGCGTAGAGGGGACAGGAGACGTTGTATTT.

V and J are TRBV10-3 and TRBJ1-4; 9 bases are shared with TRBD1. There are 15 residues in the CDR3. CDR1 and CDR2 from the germline V gene are ENHRY and SYGVKD. J gave up 3 bases and V 5 bases, and 4 bases lay outside the gene matches. This CDR3 reads CAISLGTGPNEKLFF. For the CDR3, the DNA is TGTGCCATCAGTTTAGGGACAGGGCCTAATGAAAAACTGTTTTTT.

V gene TRBV2 combines with J gene TRBJ2-5; 9 nucleotides line up with TRBD1. The germline gives CDR1 SNHLY, CDR2 FYNNEI. Losses at the gene ends were 6 bases for V and 2 bases for J; bases not matched to a gene: 7. The length of the CDR3 is 15 residues. Here the CDR3 DNA reads TGTGCCAGCAGCCTGGACAGGGGAGGACAAGAGACCCAGTACTTC. Translation gives CASSLDRGGQETQYF.

The rearrangement links TRBV6-5 to TRBJ2-7; D is uncertain. Germline assignment: CDR1 MNHEY and CDR2 SVGAGI. The CDR3 totals 12 residues. V was pared by 4 bases and J by 6 bases, with 10 bases between. Here the CDR3 reads CASSSGRREQYF. CDR3 DNA: TGTGCCAGCAGTTCTGGACGGCGCGAGCAGTACTTC.

The chain recombines TRBV18 with TRBJ1-1; no clear D. The CDR3 consists of 14 residues. Trimming took off 0 bases at V and 6 bases at J, with 11 bases between the two ends. Germline CDR1 reads KGHSH; CDR2 reads LQKENI. As DNA, the CDR3 is TGTGCCAGCTCACCACCGAGCAGGCGCCCTGAAGCTTTCTTT. It codes for CASSPPSRRPEAFF.

The CDR3 protein is CASSAGGARAGELFF. CDR3 nucleotides: TGTGCCAGCAGTGCCGGAGGGGCTAGGGCCGGGGAGCTGTTTTTT. The rearrangement joins TRBV27 to TRBJ2-2, with D tentatively TRBD2 (6 bases). The CDR3 spans 15 residues. V was clipped by 5 bases and J by 6 bases, with 16 bases between them. Per the germline V gene, CDR1 is MNHEY and CDR2 is SMNVEV (reference sequence).

A single count supports this clone. The gene calls are TRBV5-1 and TRBJ2-5, with D possibly being TRBD1 (6 bases). This CDR3 is 16 amino acids long. Germline assignment: CDR1 SGHRS and CDR2 YFSETQ. V shed 7 bases and J shed 2 bases, with 21 bases lying between them. The CDR3 region is CASGKSTGHGQETQYF. The DNA of the CDR3 is TGCGCCAGCGGAAAAAGTACGGGACACGGACAAGAGACCCAGTACTTC.

This sequence joins TRBV11-3 and TRBJ1-1; D unclear. Between the trimmed V and J ends, which lost 1 base and 0 bases, there was a span of 9 bases. The CDR3 is made up of 15 amino acids. Germline V gene data show CDR1 as SGHNT and CDR2 as YENEEA. CDR3 coding DNA: TGTGCCAGCAGCTTAGGGCGCGGGATGAACACTGAAGCTTTCTTT. It codes for CASSLGRGMNTEAFF.

The rearrangement joins TRBV7-6 to TRBJ2-2; 7 nucleotides match TRBD1. Germline-derived CDR1 and CDR2 are SGHVS and FNYEAQ. The CDR3 spans 15 residues. The J segment lost 0 bases and the V segment lost 5 bases, leaving 3 bases of the junction unmatched. The CDR3 DNA sequence: TGTGCCAGCAGCCTCCAGGGGGCGAACACCGGGGAGCTGTTTTTT. It is translated as CASSLQGANTGELFF.

The table lists this clone with a count of one. The genes are TRBV13 and TRBJ2-7; 7 positions match TRBD1. V lost 5 bases to trimming and J lost 0 bases; unmatched junction nucleotides: 7. Germline V gene data show CDR1 as PRHDT and CDR2 as FYEKMQ (reference sequence). The CDR3 spans 15 residues. The CDR3 DNA sequence: TGTGCCAGCAGCCGCCGGGGACAGAGCTCCTACGAGCAGTACTTC. It yields the protein CASSRRGQSSYEQYF.

This chain's CDR3 is CASNNRGRELFF. CDR3 DNA sequence: TGTGCCAGCAACAATCGCGGGAGGGAACTGTTTTTT. The rearrangement links TRBV6-5 to TRBJ1-4; D uncertain. This CDR3 spans 12 amino acids. V was shortened by 7 bases and J by 12 bases, with 15 bases between the two germline ends. The germline CDR1 and CDR2 sequences are MNHEY and SVGAGI.

The chain carries TRBV6-6 and TRBJ1-6; TRBD1 agrees at 7 bases. The germline V gene has CDR1 MNHNY and CDR2 SVGAGI (reference sequence). The CDR3 loop spans 14 amino acids. The trim removed 8 bases at V and 7 bases at J, leaving 8 bases unmatched. The CDR3 sequence is CASGRGQRNSPLHF. DNA for the CDR3: TGTGCCAGCGGGAGGGGGCAGCGGAATTCACCCCTCCACTTT.

The chain has TRBV2 and TRBJ2-4, with D perhaps being TRBD1 or TRBD2 (5 bases each). The germline V gene has CDR1 SNHLY and CDR2 FYNNEI. The CDR3 contains 14 residues. Trimming took 6 bases from V and 5 from J, leaving 14 bases between them. In DNA, the CDR3 is TGTGCCAGCAGGCCACGGGGCCTTGAAAACATTCAGTACTTC. It specifies CASRPRGLENIQYF.

The chain combines TRBV5-6 with TRBJ1-4; TRBD1 aligns across 12 bases. The germline V gene encodes CDR1 SGHDT and CDR2 YYEEEE. J lost 3 bases, V lost 7 bases, and 10 bases had no gene match. This CDR3 contains 17 residues. CDR3 amino acids: CASENRDRGLANEKLFF. The CDR3 DNA follows: TGTGCCAGCGAAAACCGGGACAGGGGGCTGGCTAATGAAAAACTGTTTTTT. The whole variable domain, filled in from reference TRBV5-6 and TRBJ1-4, reads DAGVTQSPTHLIKTRGQQVTLRCSPKSGHDTVSWYQQALGQGPQFIFQYYEEEERQRGNFPDRFSGHQFPNYSSELNVNALLLGDSALYLCASENRDRGLANEKLFFGSGTQLSVL.

The chain joins TRBV3-1 (or the pseudogene TRBV3-2) to TRBJ1-2, with D possibly matching TRBD1 (6 bases). The CDR3 is made up of 14 amino acids. Trimming shortened V by 7 bases and J by 7 bases, and 19 bases separated the two germline ends. CDR1 LGHDT and CDR2 YNNKEL come from the germline V gene (reference sequence). CDR3 coding DNA: TGTGCCAGCAACAGGGCGGACCGGGACGGTGGCTACACCTTC. Protein sequence: CASNRADRDGGYTF.